Sequencing of this T cell receptor beta chain was carried out in a study of OX40 agonist ivuxolimab in advanced cancers. Germline V gene data show CDR1 as SEHNR and CDR2 as FQNEAQ (reference sequence). The CDR3 has 17 amino acids. The V segment lost 5 bases and the J segment 6 bases; nucleotides outside the gene matches: 13. Libraries were prepared by immunoSEQ multiplex PCR; TCRdb keeps only in-frame clonotypes and omits some of them. The repertoire holds about 19,000 clones, with about 80% as singletons. This receptor was obtained from an adult with an advanced solid tumor such as melanoma, head and neck, liver or kidney cancer. The material was CD4+ or CD8+ T cells sorted from blood, obtained in a trial of the OX40 agonist ivuxolimab. V gene TRBV7-9 combines with J gene TRBJ2-2; 9 positions agree with TRBD1. Written as DNA, the CDR3 is TGTGCCAGCAGCGTCGGGACAGGGACCGCGCCTCCCGGGGAGCTGTTTTTT. The encoded protein is CASSVGTGTAPPGELFF. The full variable domain, with the rest looked up from reference TRBV7-9 and TRBJ2-2, is DTGVSQNPRHKITKRGQNVTFRCDPISEHNRLYWYRQTLGQGPEFLTYFQNEAQLEKSRLLSDRFSAERPKGSFSTLEIQRTEQGDSAMYLCASSVGTGTAPPGELFFGEGSRLTVL.